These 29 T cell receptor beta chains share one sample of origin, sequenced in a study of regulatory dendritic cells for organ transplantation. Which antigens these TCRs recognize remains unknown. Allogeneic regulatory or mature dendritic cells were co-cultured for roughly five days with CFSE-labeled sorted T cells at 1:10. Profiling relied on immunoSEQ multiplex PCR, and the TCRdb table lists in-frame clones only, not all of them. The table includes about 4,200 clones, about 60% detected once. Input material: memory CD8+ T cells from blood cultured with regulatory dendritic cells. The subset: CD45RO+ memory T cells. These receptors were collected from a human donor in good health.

CDR3 in DNA: TGTGCCAGTCAGAGAAGGGGGGGGGACGAACGGACCGGGGAGCTGTTTTTT. Protein product: CASQRRGGDERTGELFF. The J gene is TRBJ2-2, the V gene TRBV19; D perhaps matches TRBD2 (7 bases). The CDR3 has 17 residues. Germline loops: CDR1 LNHDA, CDR2 SQIVND (reference sequence). V was clipped by 8 bases and J by 5 bases, with 24 bases between them.

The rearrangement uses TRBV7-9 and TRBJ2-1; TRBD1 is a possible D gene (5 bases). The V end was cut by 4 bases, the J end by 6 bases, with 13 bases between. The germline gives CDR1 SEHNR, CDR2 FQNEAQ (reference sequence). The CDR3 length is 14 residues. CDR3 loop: CASSSPGIPNEQFF. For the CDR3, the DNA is TGTGCCAGCAGCTCCCCAGGGATTCCCAATGAGCAGTTCTTC.

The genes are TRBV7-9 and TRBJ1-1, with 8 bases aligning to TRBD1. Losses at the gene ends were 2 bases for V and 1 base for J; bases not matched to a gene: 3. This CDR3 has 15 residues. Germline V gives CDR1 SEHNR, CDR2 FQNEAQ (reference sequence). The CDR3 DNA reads TGTGCCAGCAGCTTAAGTCAGGGGGCGAACACTGAAGCTTTCTTT. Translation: CASSLSQGANTEAFF.

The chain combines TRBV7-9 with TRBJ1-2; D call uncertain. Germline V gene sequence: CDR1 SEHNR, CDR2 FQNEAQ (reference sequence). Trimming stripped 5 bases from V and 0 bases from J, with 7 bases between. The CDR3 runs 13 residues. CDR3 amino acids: CASSPGANYGYTF. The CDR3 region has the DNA TGTGCCAGCAGCCCCGGGGCTAACTATGGCTACACCTTC.

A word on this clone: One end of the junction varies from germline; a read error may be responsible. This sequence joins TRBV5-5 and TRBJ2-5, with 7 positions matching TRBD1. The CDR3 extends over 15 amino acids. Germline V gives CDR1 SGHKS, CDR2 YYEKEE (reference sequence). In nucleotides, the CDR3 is TGCGCCAGCAGCCAAGAAGACAGGGTGAGGGAGACCCAGTACTTC. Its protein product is CASSQEDRVRETQYF.

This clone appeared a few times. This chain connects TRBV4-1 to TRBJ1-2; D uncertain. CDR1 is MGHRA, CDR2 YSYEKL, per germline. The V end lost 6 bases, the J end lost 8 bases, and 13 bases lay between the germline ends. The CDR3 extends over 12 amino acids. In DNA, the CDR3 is TGCGCCAGCAGGGAGCATCGAGGGGGCTACACCTTC. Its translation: CASREHRGGYTF.

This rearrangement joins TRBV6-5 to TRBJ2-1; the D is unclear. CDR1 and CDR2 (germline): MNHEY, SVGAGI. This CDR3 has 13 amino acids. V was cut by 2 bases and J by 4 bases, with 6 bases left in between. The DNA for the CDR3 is TGTGCCAGCAGTTACGTCTCTTACAATGAGCAGTTCTTC. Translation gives CASSYVSYNEQFF.

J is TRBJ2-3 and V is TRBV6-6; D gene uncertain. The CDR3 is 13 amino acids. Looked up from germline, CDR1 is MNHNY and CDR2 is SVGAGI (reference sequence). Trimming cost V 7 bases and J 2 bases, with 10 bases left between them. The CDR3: CASTTTYTDTQYF. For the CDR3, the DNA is TGTGCCAGCACCACTACCTACACAGATACGCAGTATTTT.

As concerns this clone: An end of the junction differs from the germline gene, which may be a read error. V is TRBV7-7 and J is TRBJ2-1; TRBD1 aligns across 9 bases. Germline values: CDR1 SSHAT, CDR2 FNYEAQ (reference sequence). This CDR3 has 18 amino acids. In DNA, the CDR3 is TGTGCTAGCAGCTCCAGACAGGGGGATAATTCCCCCTACAATGAGCAGTTCTTC. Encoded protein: CASSSRQGDNSPYNEQFF. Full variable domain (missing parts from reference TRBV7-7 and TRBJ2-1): GAGVSQSPRYKVTKRGQDVTLRCDPISSHATLYWYQQALGQGPEFLTYFNYEAQPDKSGLPSDRFSAERPEGSISTLTIQRTEQRDSAMYRCASSSRQGDNSPYNEQFFGPGTRLTVL.

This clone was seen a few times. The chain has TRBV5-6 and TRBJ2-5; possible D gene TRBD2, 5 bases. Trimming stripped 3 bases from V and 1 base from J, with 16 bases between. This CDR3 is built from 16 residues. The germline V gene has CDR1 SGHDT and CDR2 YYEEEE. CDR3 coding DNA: TGTGCCAGCAGCTCTCAAACTAGAGCCGGCCAAGAGACCCAGTACTTC. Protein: CASSSQTRAGQETQYF.

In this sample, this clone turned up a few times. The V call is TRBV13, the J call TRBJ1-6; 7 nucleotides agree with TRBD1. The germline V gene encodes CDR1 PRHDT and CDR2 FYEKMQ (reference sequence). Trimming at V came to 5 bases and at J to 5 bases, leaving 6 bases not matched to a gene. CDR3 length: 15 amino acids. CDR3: CASSAPGTDNSPLHF. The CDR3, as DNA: TGTGCCAGCAGCGCCCCCGGGACAGATAATTCACCCCTCCACTTT. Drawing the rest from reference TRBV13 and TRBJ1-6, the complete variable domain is AAGVIQSPRHLIKEKRETATLKCYPIPRHDTVYWYQQGPGQDPQFLISFYEKMQSDKGSIPDRFSAQQFSDYHSELNMSSLELGDSALYFCASSAPGTDNSPLHFGNGTRLTVT.

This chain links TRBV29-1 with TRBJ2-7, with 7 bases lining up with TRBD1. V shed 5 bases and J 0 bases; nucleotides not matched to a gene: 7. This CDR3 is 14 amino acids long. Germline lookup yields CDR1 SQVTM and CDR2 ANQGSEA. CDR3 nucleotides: TGCAGCGTTCTCGACAGGGCCGGCTCCTACGAGCAGTACTTC. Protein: CSVLDRAGSYEQYF.

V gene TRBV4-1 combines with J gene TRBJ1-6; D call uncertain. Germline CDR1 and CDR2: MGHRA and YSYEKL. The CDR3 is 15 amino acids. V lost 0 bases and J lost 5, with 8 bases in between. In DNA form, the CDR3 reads TGCGCCAGCAGCCAAGATACTAACCATAATTCACCCCTCCACTTT. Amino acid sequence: CASSQDTNHNSPLHF.

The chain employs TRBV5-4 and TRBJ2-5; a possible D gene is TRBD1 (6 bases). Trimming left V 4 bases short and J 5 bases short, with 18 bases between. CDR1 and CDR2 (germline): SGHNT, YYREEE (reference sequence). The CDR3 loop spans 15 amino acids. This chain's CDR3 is CASSQGTSRPETQYF. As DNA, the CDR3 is TGTGCCAGCAGCCAGGGGACATCTCGACCGGAGACCCAGTACTTC. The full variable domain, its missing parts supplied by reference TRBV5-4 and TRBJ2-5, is ETGVTQSPTHLIKTRGQQVTLRCSSQSGHNTVSWYQQALGQGPQFIFQYYREEENGRGNFPPRFSGLQFPNYSSELNVNALELDDSALYLCASSQGTSRPETQYFGPGTRLLVL.

The CDR3: CASSSRQGRGHTEAFF. Here the CDR3 DNA reads TGTGCCAGCAGTTCCCGACAGGGACGGGGACACACTGAAGCTTTCTTT. The V and J genes are TRBV27 and TRBJ1-1, with 7 bases lining up with TRBD1. Germline V lookup: CDR1 MNHEY, CDR2 SMNVEV (reference sequence). Unmatched junction bases numbered 11, after V lost 4 bases and J lost 3 bases. The CDR3 contains 16 residues.

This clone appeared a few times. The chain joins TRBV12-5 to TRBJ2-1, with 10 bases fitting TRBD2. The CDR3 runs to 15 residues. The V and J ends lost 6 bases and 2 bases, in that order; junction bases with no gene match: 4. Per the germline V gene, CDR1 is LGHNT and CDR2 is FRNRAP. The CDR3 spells CASGYSGGTYNEQFF. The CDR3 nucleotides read TGTGCTAGTGGCTATAGCGGGGGGACCTACAATGAGCAGTTCTTC. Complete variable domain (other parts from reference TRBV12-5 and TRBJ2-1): DARVTQTPRHKVTEMGQEVTMRCQPILGHNTVFWYRQTMMQGLELLAYFRNRAPLDDSGMPKDRFSAEMPDATLATLKIQPSEPRDSAVYFCASGYSGGTYNEQFFGPGTRLTVL.

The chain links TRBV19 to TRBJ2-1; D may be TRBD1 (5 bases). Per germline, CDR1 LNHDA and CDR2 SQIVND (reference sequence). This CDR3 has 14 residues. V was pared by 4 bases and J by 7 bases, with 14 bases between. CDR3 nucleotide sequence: TGTGCCAGTAGTACAGGGCTGGGATTGAATGAGCAGTTCTTC. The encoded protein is CASSTGLGLNEQFF.

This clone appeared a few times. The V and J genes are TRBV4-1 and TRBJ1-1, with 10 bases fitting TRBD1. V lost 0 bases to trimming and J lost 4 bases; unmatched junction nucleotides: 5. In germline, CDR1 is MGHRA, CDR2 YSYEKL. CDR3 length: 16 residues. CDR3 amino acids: CASSQEPTGGGTEAFF. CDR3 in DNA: TGCGCCAGCAGCCAAGAACCGACAGGGGGCGGCACTGAAGCTTTCTTT.

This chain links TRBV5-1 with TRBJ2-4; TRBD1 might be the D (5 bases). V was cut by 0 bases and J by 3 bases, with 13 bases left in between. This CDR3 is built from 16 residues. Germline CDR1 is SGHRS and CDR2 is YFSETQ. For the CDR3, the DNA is TGCGCCAGCAGCTTGGGTCTAGGGGTCGACAAAAACATTCAGTACTTC. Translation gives CASSLGLGVDKNIQYF.

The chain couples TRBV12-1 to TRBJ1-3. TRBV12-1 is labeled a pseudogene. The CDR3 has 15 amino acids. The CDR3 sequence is CASSYAISVEETIYF. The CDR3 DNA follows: TGTGCCAGCAGCTACGCCATCTCTGTTGAGGAGACCATATATTTT.

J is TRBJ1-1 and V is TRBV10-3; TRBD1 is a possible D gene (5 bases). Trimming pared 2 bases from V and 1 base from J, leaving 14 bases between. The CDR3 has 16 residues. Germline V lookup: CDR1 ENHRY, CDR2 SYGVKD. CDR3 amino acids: CAISEAPDGGNTEAFF. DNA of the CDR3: TGTGCCATCAGTGAGGCGCCCGACGGGGGGAACACTGAAGCTTTCTTT.

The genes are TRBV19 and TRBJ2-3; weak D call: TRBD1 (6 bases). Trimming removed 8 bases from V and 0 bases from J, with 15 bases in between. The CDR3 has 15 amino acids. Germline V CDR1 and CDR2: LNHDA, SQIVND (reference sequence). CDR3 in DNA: TGTGCCAGTCAAGGACAGAGCCCTAGCACAGATACGCAGTATTTT. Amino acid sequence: CASQGQSPSTDTQYF.

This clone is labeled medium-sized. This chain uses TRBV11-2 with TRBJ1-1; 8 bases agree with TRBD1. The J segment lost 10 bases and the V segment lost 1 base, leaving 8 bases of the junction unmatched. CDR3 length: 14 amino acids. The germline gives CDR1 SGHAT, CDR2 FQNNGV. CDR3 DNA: TGTGCCAGCAGCTTAGCGGGGGACAGGAAAACAGCTTTCTTT. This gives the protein CASSLAGDRKTAFF.

CDR3 loop: CASSSSGEGRSYEQYF. As DNA, the CDR3 is TGTGCCAGCAGCTCCTCGGGGGAGGGAAGGTCCTACGAGCAGTACTTC. The V gene is TRBV7-9, the J gene TRBJ2-7; 7 nucleotides agree with TRBD2. V gave up 4 bases and J gave up 1 base; unmatched junction bases: 10. The CDR3 length is 16 residues. Looked up from germline, CDR1 is SEHNR and CDR2 is FQNEAQ (reference sequence).

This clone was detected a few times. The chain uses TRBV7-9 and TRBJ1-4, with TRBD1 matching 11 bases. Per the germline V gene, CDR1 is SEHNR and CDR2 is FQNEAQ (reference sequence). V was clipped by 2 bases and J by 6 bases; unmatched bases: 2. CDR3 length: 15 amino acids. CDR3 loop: CASSLWGQGDEKLFF. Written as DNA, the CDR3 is TGTGCCAGCAGCTTATGGGGACAGGGGGATGAAAAACTGTTTTTT. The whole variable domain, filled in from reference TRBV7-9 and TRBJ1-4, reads DTGVSQNPRHKITKRGQNVTFRCDPISEHNRLYWYRQTLGQGPEFLTYFQNEAQLEKSRLLSDRFSAERPKGSFSTLEIQRTEQGDSAMYLCASSLWGQGDEKLFFGSGTQLSVL.

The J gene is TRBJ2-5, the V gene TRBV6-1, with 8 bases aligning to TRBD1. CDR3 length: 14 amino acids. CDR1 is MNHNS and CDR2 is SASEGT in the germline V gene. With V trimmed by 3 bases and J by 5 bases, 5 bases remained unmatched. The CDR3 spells CASSDLDRVETQYF. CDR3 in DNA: TGTGCCAGCAGTGATTTGGACAGGGTGGAGACCCAGTACTTC.

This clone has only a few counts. The CDR3 DNA sequence: TGTGCCAGCAGCTCGTCCAGGGGGGCCAACTACGAGCAGTACTTC. Protein product: CASSSSRGANYEQYF. The genes are TRBV11-2 and TRBJ2-7, with TRBD1 as a possible D gene (7 bases). Trimming removed 4 bases at V and 3 bases at J, with 16 bases between. CDR3 length: 15 amino acids. Germline CDR1 reads SGHAT; CDR2 reads FQNNGV.

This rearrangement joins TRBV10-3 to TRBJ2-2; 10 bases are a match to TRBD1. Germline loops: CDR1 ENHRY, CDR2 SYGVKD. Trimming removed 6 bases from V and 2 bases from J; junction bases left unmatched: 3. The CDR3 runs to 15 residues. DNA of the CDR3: TGTGCCATCAGCGGGACAGGGGTTAACACCGGGGAGCTGTTTTTT. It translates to CAISGTGVNTGELFF.

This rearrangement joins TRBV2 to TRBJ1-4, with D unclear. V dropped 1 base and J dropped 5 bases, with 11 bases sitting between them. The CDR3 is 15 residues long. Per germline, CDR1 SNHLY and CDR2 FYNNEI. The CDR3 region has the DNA TGTGCCAGCAGTGAAGTGGATGGAGCCAATGAAAAACTGTTTTTT. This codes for CASSEVDGANEKLFF.